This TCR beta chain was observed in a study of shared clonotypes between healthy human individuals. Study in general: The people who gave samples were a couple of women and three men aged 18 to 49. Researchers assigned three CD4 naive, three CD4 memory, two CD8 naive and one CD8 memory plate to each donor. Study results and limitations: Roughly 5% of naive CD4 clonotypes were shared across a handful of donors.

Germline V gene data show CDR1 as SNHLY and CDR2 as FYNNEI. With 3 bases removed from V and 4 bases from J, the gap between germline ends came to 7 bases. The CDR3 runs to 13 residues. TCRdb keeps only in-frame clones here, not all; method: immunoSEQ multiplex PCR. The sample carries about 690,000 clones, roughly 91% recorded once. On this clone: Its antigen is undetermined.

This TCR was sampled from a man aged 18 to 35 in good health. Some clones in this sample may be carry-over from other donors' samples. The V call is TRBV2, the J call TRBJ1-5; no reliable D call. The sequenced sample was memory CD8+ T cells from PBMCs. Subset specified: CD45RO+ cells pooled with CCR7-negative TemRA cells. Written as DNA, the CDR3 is TGTGCCAGCAGTGATTGGGGAAATCAGCCCCAGCATTTT. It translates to CASSDWGNQPQHF.